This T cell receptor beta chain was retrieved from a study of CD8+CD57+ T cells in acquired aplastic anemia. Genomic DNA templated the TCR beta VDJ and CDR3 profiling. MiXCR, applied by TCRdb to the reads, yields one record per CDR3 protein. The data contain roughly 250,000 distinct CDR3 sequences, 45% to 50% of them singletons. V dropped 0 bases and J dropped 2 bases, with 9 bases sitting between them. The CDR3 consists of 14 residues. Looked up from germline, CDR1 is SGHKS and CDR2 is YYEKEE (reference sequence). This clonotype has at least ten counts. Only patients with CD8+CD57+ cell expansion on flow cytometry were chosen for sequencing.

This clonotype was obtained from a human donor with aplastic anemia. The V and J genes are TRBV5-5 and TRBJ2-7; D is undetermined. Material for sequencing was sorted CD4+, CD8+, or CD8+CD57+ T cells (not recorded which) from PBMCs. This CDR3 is CASSLVAATYEQYF. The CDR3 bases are TGTGCCAGCAGCTTGGTGGCGGCTACCTACGAGCAGTACTTC.